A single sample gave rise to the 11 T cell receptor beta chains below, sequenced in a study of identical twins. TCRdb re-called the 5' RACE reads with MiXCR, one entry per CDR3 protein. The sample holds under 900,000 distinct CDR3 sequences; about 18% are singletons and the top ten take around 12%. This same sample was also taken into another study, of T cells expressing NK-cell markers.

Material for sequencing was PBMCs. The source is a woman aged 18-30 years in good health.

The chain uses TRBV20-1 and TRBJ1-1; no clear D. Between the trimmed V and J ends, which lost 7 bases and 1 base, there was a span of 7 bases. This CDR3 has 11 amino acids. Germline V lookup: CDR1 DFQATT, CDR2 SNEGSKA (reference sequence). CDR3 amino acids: CSVWRNTEAFF. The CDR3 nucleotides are TGCAGTGTGTGGCGGAACACTGAAGCTTTCTTT.

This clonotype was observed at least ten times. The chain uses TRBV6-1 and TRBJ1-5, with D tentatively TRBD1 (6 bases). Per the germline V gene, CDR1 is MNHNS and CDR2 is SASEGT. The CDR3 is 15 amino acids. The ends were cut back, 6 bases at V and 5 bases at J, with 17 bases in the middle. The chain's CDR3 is CASRETGLSHQPQHF. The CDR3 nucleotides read TGTGCCAGCAGGGAAACAGGGCTCTCCCATCAGCCCCAGCATTTT.

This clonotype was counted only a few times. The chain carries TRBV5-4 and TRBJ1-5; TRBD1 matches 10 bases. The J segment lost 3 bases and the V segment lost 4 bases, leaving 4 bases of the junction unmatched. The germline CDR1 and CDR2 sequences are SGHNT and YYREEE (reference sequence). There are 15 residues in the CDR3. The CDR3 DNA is TGTGCCAGCAGCAAGACAGGGGGCCTCAATCAGCCCCAGCATTTT. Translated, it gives CASSKTGGLNQPQHF.

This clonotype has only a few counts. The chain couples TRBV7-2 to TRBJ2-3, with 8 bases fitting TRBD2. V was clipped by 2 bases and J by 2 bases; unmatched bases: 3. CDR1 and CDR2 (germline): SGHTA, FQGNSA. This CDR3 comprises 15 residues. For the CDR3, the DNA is TGTGCCAGCAGCTTAAGCGGACTAGCCACAGATACGCAGTATTTT. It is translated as CASSLSGLATDTQYF.

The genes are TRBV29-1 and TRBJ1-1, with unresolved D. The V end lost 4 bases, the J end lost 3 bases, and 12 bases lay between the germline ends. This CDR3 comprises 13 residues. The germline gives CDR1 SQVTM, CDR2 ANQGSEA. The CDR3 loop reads CSVGRQSHTEAFF. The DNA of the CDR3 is TGCAGCGTTGGCAGGCAGAGCCACACTGAAGCTTTCTTT.

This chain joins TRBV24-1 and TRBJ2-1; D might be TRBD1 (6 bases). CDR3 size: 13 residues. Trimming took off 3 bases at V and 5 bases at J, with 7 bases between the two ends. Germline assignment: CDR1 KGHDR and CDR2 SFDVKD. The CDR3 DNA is TGTGCCACCAGTGATGGACAGAACAATGAGCAGTTCTTC. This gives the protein CATSDGQNNEQFF.

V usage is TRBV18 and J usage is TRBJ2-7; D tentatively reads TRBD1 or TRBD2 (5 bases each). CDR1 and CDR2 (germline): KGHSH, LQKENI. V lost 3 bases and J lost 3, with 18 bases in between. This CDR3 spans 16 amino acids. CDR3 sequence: CASSPPLGTPDYEQYF. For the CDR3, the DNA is TGTGCCAGCTCACCCCCACTAGGGACGCCAGACTACGAGCAGTACTTC.

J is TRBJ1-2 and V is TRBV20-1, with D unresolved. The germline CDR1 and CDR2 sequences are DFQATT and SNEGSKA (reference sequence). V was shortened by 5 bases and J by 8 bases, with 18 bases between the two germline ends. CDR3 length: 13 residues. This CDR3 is CSAYRLVDIGYTF. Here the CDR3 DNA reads TGCAGTGCTTACCGACTGGTGGATATAGGCTACACCTTC.

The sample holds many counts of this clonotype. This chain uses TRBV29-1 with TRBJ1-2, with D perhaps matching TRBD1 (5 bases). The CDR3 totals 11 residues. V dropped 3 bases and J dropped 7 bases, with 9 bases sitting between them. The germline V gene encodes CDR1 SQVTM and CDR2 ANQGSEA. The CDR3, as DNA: TGCAGCGTTGACCCAGGGTCTGGCTACACCTTC. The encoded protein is CSVDPGSGYTF.

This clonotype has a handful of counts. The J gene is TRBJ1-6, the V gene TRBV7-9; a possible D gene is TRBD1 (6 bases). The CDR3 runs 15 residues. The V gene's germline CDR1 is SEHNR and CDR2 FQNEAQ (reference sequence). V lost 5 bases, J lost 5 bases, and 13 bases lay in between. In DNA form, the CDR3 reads TGTGCCAGCAGCGCCCAAGGGGGGAATAATTCACCCCTCCACTTT. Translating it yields CASSAQGGNNSPLHF.

Here the CDR3 reads CASSFTPGPTYQETQYF. The DNA for the CDR3 is TGCGCCAGCAGCTTCACCCCGGGACCGACGTACCAAGAGACCCAGTACTTC. The genes are TRBV5-1 and TRBJ2-5; D may match TRBD1 or TRBD2 (5 bases each). In germline, CDR1 is SGHRS, CDR2 YFSETQ. V was clipped by 2 bases and J by 0 bases, with 17 bases between them. CDR3 length: 17 amino acids.